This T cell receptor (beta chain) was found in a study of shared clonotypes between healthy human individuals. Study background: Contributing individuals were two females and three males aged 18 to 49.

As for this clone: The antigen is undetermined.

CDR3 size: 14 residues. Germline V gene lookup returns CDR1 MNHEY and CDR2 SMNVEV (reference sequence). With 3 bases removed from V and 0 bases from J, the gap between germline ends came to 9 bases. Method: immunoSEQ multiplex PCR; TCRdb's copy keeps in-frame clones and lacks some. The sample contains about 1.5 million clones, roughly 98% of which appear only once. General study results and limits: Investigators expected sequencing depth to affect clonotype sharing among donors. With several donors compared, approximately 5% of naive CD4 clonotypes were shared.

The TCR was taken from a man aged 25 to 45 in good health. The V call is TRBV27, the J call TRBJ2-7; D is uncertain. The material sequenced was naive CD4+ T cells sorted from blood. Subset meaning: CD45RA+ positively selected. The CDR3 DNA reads TGTGCCAGCAGTTTCCAGGCTCACTCCTACGAGCAGTACTTC. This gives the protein CASSFQAHSYEQYF.